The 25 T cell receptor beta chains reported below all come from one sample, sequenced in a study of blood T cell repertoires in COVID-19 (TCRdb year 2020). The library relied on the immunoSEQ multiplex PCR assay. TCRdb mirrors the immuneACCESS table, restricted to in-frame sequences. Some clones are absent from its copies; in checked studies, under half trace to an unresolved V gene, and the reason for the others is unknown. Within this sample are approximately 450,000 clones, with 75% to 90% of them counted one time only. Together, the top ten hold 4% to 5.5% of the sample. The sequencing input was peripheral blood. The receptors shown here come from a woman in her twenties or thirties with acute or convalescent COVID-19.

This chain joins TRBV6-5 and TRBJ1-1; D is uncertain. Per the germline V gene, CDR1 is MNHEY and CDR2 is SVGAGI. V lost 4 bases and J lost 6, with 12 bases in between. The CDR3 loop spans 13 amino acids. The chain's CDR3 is CASSSIPRPEAFF. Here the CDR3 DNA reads TGTGCCAGCAGTTCTATCCCCCGCCCTGAAGCTTTCTTT.

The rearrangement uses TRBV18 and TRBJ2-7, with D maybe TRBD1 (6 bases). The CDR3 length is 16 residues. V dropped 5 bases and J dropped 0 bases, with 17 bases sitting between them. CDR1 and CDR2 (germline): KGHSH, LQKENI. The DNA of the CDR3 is TGTGCCAGCTCAGGGCGAGGTGGACAGACCTCCTACGAGCAGTACTTC. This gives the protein CASSGRGGQTSYEQYF.

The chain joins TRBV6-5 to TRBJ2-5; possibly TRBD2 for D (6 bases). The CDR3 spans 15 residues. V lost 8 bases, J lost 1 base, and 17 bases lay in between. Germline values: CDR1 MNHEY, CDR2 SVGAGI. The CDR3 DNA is TGTGCCAGCTCTTCTGGGGGGAGCATCCAAGAGACCCAGTACTTC. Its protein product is CASSSGGSIQETQYF.

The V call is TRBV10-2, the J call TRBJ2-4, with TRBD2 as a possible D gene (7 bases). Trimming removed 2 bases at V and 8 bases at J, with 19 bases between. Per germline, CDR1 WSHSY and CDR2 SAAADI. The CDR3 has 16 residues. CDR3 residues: CASSELSGGRRDIQYF. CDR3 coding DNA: TGCGCCAGCAGTGAGCTGTCGGGGGGCAGGAGAGACATTCAGTACTTC.

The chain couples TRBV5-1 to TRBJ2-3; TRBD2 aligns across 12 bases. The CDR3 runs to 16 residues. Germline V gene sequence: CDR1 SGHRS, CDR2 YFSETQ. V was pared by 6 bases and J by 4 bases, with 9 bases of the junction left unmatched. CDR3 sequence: CASKIGLAGSPDTQYF. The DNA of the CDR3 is TGCGCCAGCAAAATAGGACTAGCGGGGAGCCCAGATACGCAGTATTTT.

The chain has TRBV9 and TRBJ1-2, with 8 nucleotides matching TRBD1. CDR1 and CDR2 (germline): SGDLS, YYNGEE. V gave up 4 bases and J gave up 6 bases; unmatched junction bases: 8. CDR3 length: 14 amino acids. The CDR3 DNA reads TGTGCCAGCAGCATCGGACAGGGAGGGAATGGCTACACCTTC. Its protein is CASSIGQGGNGYTF.

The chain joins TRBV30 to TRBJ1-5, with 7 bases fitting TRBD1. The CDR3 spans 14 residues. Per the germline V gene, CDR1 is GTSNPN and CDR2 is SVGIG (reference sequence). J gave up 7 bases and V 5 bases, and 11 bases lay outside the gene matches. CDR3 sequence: CAWGGTAITQPQHF. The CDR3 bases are TGTGCCTGGGGCGGGACAGCCATAACGCAGCCCCAGCATTTT.

The CDR3 coding sequence is TGTGCCAGCTCAGGGGCTGGGAACACTGAAGCTTTCTTT. Its protein product is CASSGAGNTEAFF. The genes are TRBV6-5 and TRBJ1-1; TRBD1 is a possible D gene (6 bases). The germline V and J ends were trimmed by 8 bases and 1 base, with 11 bases remaining between them. This CDR3 is 13 amino acids long. In germline, CDR1 is MNHEY, CDR2 SVGAGI.

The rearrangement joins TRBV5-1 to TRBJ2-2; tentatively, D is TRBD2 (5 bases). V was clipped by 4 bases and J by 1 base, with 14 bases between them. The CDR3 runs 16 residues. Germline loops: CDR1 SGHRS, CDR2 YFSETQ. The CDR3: CASSPWVGMNTGELFF. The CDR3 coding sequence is TGCGCCAGCAGCCCATGGGTCGGGATGAACACCGGGGAGCTGTTTTTT.

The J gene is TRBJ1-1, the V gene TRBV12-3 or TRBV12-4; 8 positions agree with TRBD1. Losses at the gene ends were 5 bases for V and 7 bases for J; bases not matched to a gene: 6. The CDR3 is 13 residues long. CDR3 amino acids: CASSPRDRHEAFF. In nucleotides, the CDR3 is TGTGCCAGCAGTCCCCGGGACAGGCATGAAGCTTTCTTT.

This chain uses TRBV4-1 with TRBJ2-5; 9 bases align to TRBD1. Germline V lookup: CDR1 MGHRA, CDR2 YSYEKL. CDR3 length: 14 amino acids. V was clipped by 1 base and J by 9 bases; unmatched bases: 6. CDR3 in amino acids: CASSQGDRVNPQYF. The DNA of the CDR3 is TGCGCCAGCAGCCAAGGGGACAGGGTCAATCCCCAGTACTTC.

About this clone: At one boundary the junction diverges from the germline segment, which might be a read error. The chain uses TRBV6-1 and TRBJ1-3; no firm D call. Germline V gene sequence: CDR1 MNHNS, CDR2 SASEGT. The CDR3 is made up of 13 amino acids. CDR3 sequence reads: CASNERGVDTIYF. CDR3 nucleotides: TGTGCCAGCAATGAACGGGGAGTCGACACCATATATTTT.

In DNA, the CDR3 is TGTGCCAGCAGCCAAGACAGGGGAACGAATTCACCCCTCCACTTT. It translates to CASSQDRGTNSPLHF. The rearrangement uses TRBV3-1 (or the pseudogene TRBV3-2) and TRBJ1-6; D is perhaps TRBD1 (6 bases). This CDR3 region has 15 residues. Germline CDR1 is LGHDT and CDR2 is YNNKEL (reference sequence). The V end lost 0 bases, the J end lost 7 bases, and 10 bases lay between the germline ends.

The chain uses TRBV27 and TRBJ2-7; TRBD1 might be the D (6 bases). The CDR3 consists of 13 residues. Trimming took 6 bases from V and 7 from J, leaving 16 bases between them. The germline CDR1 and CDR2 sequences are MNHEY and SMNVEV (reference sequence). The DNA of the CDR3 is TGTGCCAGCAGACGACAGGACCTGGAGGAGCAGTACTTC. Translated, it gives CASRRQDLEEQYF.

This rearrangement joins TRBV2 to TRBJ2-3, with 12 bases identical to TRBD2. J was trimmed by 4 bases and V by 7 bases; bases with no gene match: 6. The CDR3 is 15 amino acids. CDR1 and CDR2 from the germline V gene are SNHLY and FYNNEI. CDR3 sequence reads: CASTRLAGDPDTQYF. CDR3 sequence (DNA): TGTGCCAGCACTAGACTAGCGGGGGATCCAGATACGCAGTATTTT.

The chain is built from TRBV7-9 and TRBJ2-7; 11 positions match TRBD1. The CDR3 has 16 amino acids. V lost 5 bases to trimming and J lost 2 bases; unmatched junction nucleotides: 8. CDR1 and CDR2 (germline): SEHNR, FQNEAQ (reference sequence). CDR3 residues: CASSPNSGQGAYEQYF. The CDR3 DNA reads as TGTGCCAGCAGCCCAAACTCGGGACAGGGGGCCTACGAGCAGTACTTC.

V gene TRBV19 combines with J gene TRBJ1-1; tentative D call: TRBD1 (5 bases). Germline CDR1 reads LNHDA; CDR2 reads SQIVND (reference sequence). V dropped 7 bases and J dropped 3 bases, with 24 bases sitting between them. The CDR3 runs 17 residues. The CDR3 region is CASKRSKGTLGDTEAFF. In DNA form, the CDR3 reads TGTGCCAGTAAACGGTCAAAGGGAACATTAGGGGACACTGAAGCTTTCTTT. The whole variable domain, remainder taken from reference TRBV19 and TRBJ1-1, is DGGITQSPKYLFRKEGQNVTLSCEQNLNHDAMYWYRQDPGQGLRLIYYSQIVNDFQKGDIAEGYSVSREKKESFPLTVTSAQKNPTAFYLCASKRSKGTLGDTEAFFGQGTRLTVV.

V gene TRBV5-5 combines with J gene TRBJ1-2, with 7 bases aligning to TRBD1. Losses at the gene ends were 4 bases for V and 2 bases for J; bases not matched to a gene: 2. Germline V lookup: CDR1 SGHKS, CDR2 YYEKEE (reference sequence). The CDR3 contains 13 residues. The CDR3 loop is CASSQTGNYGYTF. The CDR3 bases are TGTGCCAGCAGCCAGACAGGGAACTATGGCTACACCTTC.

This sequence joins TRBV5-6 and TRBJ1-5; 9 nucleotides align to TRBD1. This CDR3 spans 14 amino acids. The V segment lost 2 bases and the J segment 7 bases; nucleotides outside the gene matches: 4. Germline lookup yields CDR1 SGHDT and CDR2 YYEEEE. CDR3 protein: CASSLTGGGQPQHF. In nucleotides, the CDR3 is TGTGCCAGCAGCTTAACAGGGGGCGGACAGCCCCAGCATTTT.

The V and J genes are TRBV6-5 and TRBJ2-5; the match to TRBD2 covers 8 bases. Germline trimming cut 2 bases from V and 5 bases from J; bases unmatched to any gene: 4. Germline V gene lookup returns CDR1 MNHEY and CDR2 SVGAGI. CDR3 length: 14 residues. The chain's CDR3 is CASSYRGGHETQYF. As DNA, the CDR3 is TGTGCCAGCAGTTACCGGGGGGGCCATGAGACCCAGTACTTC.

CDR3 in amino acids: CASSPWGGGFYEQYF. The CDR3 nucleotides are TGTGCCAGCAGCCCCTGGGGCGGGGGCTTCTACGAGCAGTACTTC. The genes are TRBV6-5 and TRBJ2-7; D perhaps matches TRBD2 (7 bases). V was pared by 6 bases and J by 3 bases, with 18 bases between. CDR3 length: 15 residues. CDR1 and CDR2 (germline): MNHEY, SVGAGI.

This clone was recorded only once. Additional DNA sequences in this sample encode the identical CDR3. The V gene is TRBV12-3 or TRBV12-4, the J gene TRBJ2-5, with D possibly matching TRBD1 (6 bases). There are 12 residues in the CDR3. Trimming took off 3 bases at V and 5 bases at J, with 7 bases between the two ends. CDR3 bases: TGTGCCAGCAGTTTTGGGGGCGAGACCCAGTACTTC. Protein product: CASSFGGETQYF.

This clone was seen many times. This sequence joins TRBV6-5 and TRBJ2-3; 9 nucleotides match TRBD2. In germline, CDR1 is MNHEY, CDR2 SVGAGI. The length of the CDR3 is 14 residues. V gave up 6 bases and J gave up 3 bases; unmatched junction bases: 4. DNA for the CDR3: TGTGCCAGCAGAGCGGGGGGCCAGACAGATACGCAGTATTTT. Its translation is CASRAGGQTDTQYF.

CDR3 DNA sequence: TGTGCCAGCTTGCGTGCCGGTACAGATACGCAGTATTTT. Translating gives CASLRAGTDTQYF. The chain is built from TRBV5-5 and TRBJ2-3; no clear D gene. With 7 bases removed from V and 3 bases from J, the gap between germline ends came to 12 bases. Germline V gene data show CDR1 as SGHKS and CDR2 as YYEKEE (reference sequence). The CDR3 is 13 residues long.

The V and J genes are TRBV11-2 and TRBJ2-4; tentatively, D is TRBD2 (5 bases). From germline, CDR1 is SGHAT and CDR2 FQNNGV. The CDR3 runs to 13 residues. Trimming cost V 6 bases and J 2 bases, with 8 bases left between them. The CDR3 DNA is TGTGCCAGCAGTCCGGGATCCAAAAACATTCAGTACTTC. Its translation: CASSPGSKNIQYF.